These T cell receptor beta chains were read from a single sample in a study of blood T cell repertoires in COVID-19. Sequencing used immunoSEQ multiplex PCR; TCRdb keeps in-frame clones, though not all of them. Here the sample spans 200,000 or so clones, roughly 85% being singletons. The source material was peripheral blood. The receptors were sampled from a man over 45 who had recovered from COVID-19. The CDR3 runs from the conserved cysteine through the conserved F or W. Each record gives: J gene, D gene, clone size, V gene, CDR3 protein, CDR3 DNA. The D gene is left open where the match is weak. Clone size is not always given. Where it is, it says once, few, many or a class for expanded clones.

TRBJ2-7	TRBD2	once	TRBV4-1	CASSRPGLGLYEQYF	TGCGCCAGCAGCCGTCCGGGACTAGGGTTGTACGAGCAGTACTTC
TRBJ1-1	-	once	TRBV5-8	CASSLDRVTEAFF	TGTGCCAGCAGCTTGGACAGGGTAACTGAAGCTTTCTTT
TRBJ2-1	TRBD2	-	TRBV10-3	CAIRPAPGLARSSYNEQFF	TGTGCCATCAGACCTGCGCCCGGACTAGCCCGAAGCTCCTACAATGAGCAGTTCTTC
TRBJ2-1	-	few	TRBV19	CASSLIGVNEQFF	TGTGCCAGTAGCCTGATTGGAGTAAATGAGCAGTTCTTC
TRBJ2-7	TRBD2	-	TRBV19	CASSTLAGAYEQYF	TGTGCCAGTAGTACCTTAGCGGGAGCCTACGAGCAGTACTTC
TRBJ1-1	TRBD1	-	TRBV6-5	CASIRTGIPEAFF	TGTGCCAGCATCAGGACAGGGATCCCAGAGGCTTTCTTT
TRBJ2-7	-	-	TRBV7-2	CASRTDSPSYEQYF	TGTGCCAGCAGAACCGACAGTCCCTCCTACGAGCAGTACTTC
TRBJ2-7	-	-	TRBV3-1/TRBV3-2	CASSLSSYEQYF	TGTGCCAGCAGCCTCTCCTCCTACGAGCAGTACTTC
TRBJ2-1	TRBD2	-	TRBV5-4	CASSPSTSGRANNEQFF	TGTGCCAGCAGCCCGTCGACTAGCGGGAGGGCCAACAATGAGCAGTTCTTC
TRBJ2-3	TRBD1	-	TRBV4-2	CASSQDRVTGSSDTQYF	TGTGCCAGCAGCCAAGATCGTGTGACAGGGAGCTCAGATACGCAGTATTTT
TRBJ1-5	TRBD1	few	TRBV19	CASSPRDRGTNQPQHF	TGTGCCAGTAGTCCCCGCGACAGGGGGACCAATCAGCCCCAGCATTTT
TRBJ1-1	-	-	TRBV2	CASGATEAFF	TGTGCCAGCGGAGCCACTGAAGCTTTCTTT
TRBJ1-1	-	-	TRBV14	CASSVQSYTEAFF	TGTGCCAGCAGCGTACAGAGTTACACTGAAGCTTTCTTT
TRBJ1-5	-	once	TRBV30	CAWSVSINNQPQHF	TGTGCCTGGAGTGTATCTATAAACAATCAGCCCCAGCATTTT
TRBJ1-2	TRBD1	once	TRBV5-5	CASSMEQGRRVYGYTF	TGTGCCAGCAGCATGGAACAGGGGCGCCGTGTCTATGGCTACACCTTC
TRBJ1-5	TRBD1	-	TRBV19	CASKMTTGVSQPQHF	TGTGCCAGTAAAATGACAACAGGGGTTAGTCAGCCCCAGCATTTT
TRBJ2-5	-	-	TRBV30	CAWAGLEETQYF	TGTGCCTGGGCCGGGTTGGAAGAGACCCAGTACTTC
TRBJ2-5	-	few	TRBV28	CASSRDQGGGKTQYF	TGTGCCAGCAGTCGAGACCAGGGTGGGGGGAAGACCCAGTACTTC
TRBJ2-7	TRBD1	-	TRBV5-1	CASSSDRVTQYEQYF	TGCGCCAGCAGCTCGGACAGGGTAACTCAATACGAGCAGTACTTC
TRBJ1-5	TRBD1	few	TRBV28	CASGVGGEQPQHF	TGTGCCAGTGGGGTAGGGGGCGAACAGCCCCAGCATTTT
TRBJ2-3	TRBD2	-	TRBV27	CASTLRLAGVDTQYF	TGTGCCAGCACACTTAGACTAGCGGGAGTAGATACGCAGTATTTT
TRBJ1-2	TRBD1	few	TRBV27	CASSTGQGRVYGYTF	TGTGCCAGCAGTACGGGACAGGGCAGGGTCTATGGCTACACCTTC
TRBJ1-6	TRBD1	once	TRBV6-1	CASSDDRVVNSPLHF	TGTGCCAGCAGTGATGACAGGGTGGTGAATTCACCCCTCCACTTT
TRBJ1-2	-	-	TRBV18	CASSLDRNYGYTF	TGTGCCAGCTCCCTCGACAGGAACTATGGCTACACCTTC
TRBJ2-1	TRBD1	-	TRBV28	CASSFTLPGQGYNEQFF	TGTGCCAGCAGTTTCACCCTCCCGGGACAGGGATACAATGAGCAGTTCTTC
TRBJ1-2	-	few	TRBV6-5	CASSYSGLNRGYGYTF	TGTGCCAGCAGTTACTCAGGCCTTAATCGGGGCTATGGCTACACCTTC